These T cell receptor beta chains were read from a single sample in a study of blood T cells in healthy people across ages. TCRdb called the 5' RACE reads again in MiXCR, with one record for every CDR3 protein. This sample has some 1.7 million distinct CDR3 sequences, with 28% found just once. The sample consisted of blood. These receptors all stem from a woman in her twenties or thirties in good health. Each CDR3 is given with its conserved first and last residue. A D gene is named only where the DNA matches it firmly. Clone size is shown for a subset of rows, as once, few, many or a class of expanded clone.

V	size	J	D	length	DNA	CDR3
TRBV7-3	.	TRBJ2-5	.	15	TGTGCCAGCAGCTTAACAGGGAACACCTTAGAGACCCAGTACTTC	CASSLTGNTLETQYF
TRBV12-3/TRBV12-4	.	TRBJ2-5	.	15	TGTGCCAGCAGTCAAAACCGGGACGGCAAAGAGACCCAGTACTTC	CASSQNRDGKETQYF
TRBV30	.	TRBJ2-5	TRBD2	15	TGTGCCTGCAGCGGGACTAGCGGGACCCAAGAGACCCAGTACTTC	CACSGTSGTQETQYF
TRBV20-1	.	TRBJ2-7	.	12	TGCAGTGCAAAAGAAGGATGGGACGAGCAGTACTTC	CSAKEGWDEQYF
TRBV28	many	TRBJ1-2	TRBD1	15	TGTGCCAGCAGCGTAAGACAGGGGGCTAACTATGGCTACACCTTC	CASSVRQGANYGYTF
TRBV11-2	few	TRBJ2-7	TRBD2	18	TGTGCCAGCAGCTTAGGTCTAAGCGGGAGCCTTATTTGTTACGAGCAGTACTTC	CASSLGLSGSLICYEQYF
TRBV27	many	TRBJ2-5	TRBD2	14	TGTGCCAGCAGTGAAGCGGGGAGACAAGAGACCCAGTACTTC	CASSEAGRQETQYF
TRBV7-2	.	TRBJ1-2	.	19	TGTGCCAGCAGCTCAAAATCGGCGGAGAAATACGTTAATAACTATGGCTACACCTTC	CASSSKSAEKYVNNYGYTF
TRBV5-1	.	TRBJ1-4	TRBD1	14	TGCGCCAGCAGAGACGGGACAGGGGATGAAAAACTGTTTTTT	CASRDGTGDEKLFF
TRBV11-2	few	TRBJ1-1	.	14	TGTGCCAGCAGGCTACAGGGTAGTAGGACTGAAGCTTTCTTT	CASRLQGSRTEAFF
TRBV20-1	many	TRBJ1-5	.	14	TGCAGTGCTAGAGCGGAGGGATCCGGGCAGCCCCAGCATTTT	CSARAEGSGQPQHF
TRBV6-6	.	TRBJ1-1	.	13	TGTGCCAGCCAGCGGTCGCTGAACACTGACGCTTTCTTT	CASQRSLNTDAFF
TRBV9	.	TRBJ2-2	.	15	TGTGCCAGCAGCGAGATCGACAGACCAACCGGGGAGCTGTTTTTT	CASSEIDRPTGELFF
TRBV5-1	many	TRBJ2-1	.	15	TGCGCCAGCAGCTTGGAGGGACTGCAAGGAGGCGAGCAGTTCTTC	CASSLEGLQGGEQFF
TRBV7-6	few	TRBJ2-6	.	14	TGTGCCAGCAGCGTAACAGCTGGGGCCAACGTCCTGACTTTC	CASSVTAGANVLTF
TRBV2	.	TRBJ2-7	TRBD1	15	TGTGCCAGCAGTGATCGGGACAGGGACGAGAATGAGCAGTACTTC	CASSDRDRDENEQYF
TRBV10-2	.	TRBJ1-2	TRBD1	14	TGCGCCAGCAGTCTCACAGGGGCCCTCTATGGCTACACCTTC	CASSLTGALYGYTF
TRBV7-2	.	TRBJ2-2	TRBD1	17	TGTGCCAGCAGCTTACAGGGGGCGGCAGGGCTCCCCGGGGAGCTGTTTTTT	CASSLQGAAGLPGELFF
TRBV20-1	.	TRBJ2-5	.	12	TGCAGTGCCCCGAACAGGCAAGAGACCCAGTACTTC	CSAPNRQETQYF
TRBV11-2	.	TRBJ2-7	TRBD2	15	TGTGCCAGCAGCTTAGAAGGGGCGGGGGCCTACGAGCAGTACTTC	CASSLEGAGAYEQYF
TRBV29-1	few	TRBJ1-6	.	13	TGCAGCGTTGTACTACAGGGAGTCTCACCCCTCCACTTT	CSVVLQGVSPLHF
TRBV9	.	TRBJ2-5	TRBD2	16	TGTGCCAGCAGCTTGACTAGCGGGGGCTACCAAGAGACCCAGTACTTC	CASSLTSGGYQETQYF
TRBV20-1	.	TRBJ1-3	.	13	TGCAGTGCTAGAGGACTGGAAAAGGACACCATATATTTT	CSARGLEKDTIYF
TRBV7-6	few	TRBJ2-7	TRBD2	14	TGTACCAGCGCCCTTTGGGGGGGGAGCTACGAGCAGTACTTC	CTSALWGGSYEQYF
TRBV29-1	many	TRBJ2-1	.	11	TGCAGCCAAAGGGGATACAATGAGCAGTTCTTC	CSQRGYNEQFF
TRBV29-1	.	TRBJ1-2	.	15	TGCAGCGTTGAAGTAGAGCAGGGGATCGCCTATGGCTACACCTTC	CSVEVEQGIAYGYTF
TRBV7-2	.	TRBJ2-2	.	16	TGTGCCAGCAGCTTAACTGCGGGACTGAACACCTGGGAGCTGTTTTTT	CASSLTAGLNTWELFF
TRBV6-2/TRBV6-3	.	TRBJ2-7	TRBD2	16	TGTGCCAGCAGTTTCTTTCCGACTAGCGTAGACTACGAGCAGTACTTC	CASSFFPTSVDYEQYF
TRBV18	.	TRBJ2-7	.	16	TGTGCCAGCTCACCAATTGGAAGGTCTTCCTACAATAAGCAGTACTTC	CASSPIGRSSYNKQYF
TRBV20-1	many	TRBJ2-5	.	16	TGCAGTGCAAACCCCCAGGGTTTGGGATACCAAGAGACCCAGTACTTC	CSANPQGLGYQETQYF
TRBV7-2	many	TRBJ2-3	.	12	TGTGCCAGCACACGGAGGGCAGATACGCAGTATTTT	CASTRRADTQYF
TRBV3-1	few	TRBJ2-1	TRBD2	16	TGTGCCAGCAGCCGGGGACTAGCGGGGGGGCGCGATGAGCAGTTCTTC	CASSRGLAGGRDEQFF
TRBV7-9	.	TRBJ1-2	.	14	TGTGCCAGCAGCTTAGAATTAGGCGGCGATGGCTACACCTTC	CASSLELGGDGYTF
TRBV29-1	.	TRBJ2-3	TRBD2	15	TGCAGCGTTGAAGTAGAGGGACTAGCGGGAGATACGCAGTATTTT	CSVEVEGLAGDTQYF
TRBV5-1	few	TRBJ1-6	TRBD1	14	TGCGCCAGCAGCTCCAGACAGGGAACGGCACCCCTCCACTTT	CASSSRQGTAPLHF
TRBV5-1	.	TRBJ2-3	TRBD2	16	TGCGCCTGCAGCTGGAGCGGGGGAACTAGCACAGATACGCAGTATTTT	CACSWSGGTSTDTQYF
TRBV24-1	.	TRBJ2-1	.	16	TGTGCCACCAGTGACTCTAGCGCTGCTTCCTACAATGAGCAGTTCTTC	CATSDSSAASYNEQFF
TRBV21-1	.	TRBJ2-5	.	14	TGTGCCAGCTGCGGGCGGGGGGGCGGCGAGACCCAGTACTTC	CASCGRGGGETQYF
TRBV6-5	few	TRBJ2-3	.	16	TGTACCAGCAGTTACGGGGCGGGGGCCCCCACAGATACGCAGTATTTT	CTSSYGAGAPTDTQYF
TRBV29-1	many	TRBJ2-7	.	13	TGCAGCGCCTTGGGCGGGCCGATCTACGAGCAGTACTTC	CSALGGPIYEQYF
TRBV10-3	.	TRBJ2-3	.	14	TGTGCCATCAGTGAGGGGGGGCAAGGAGATACGCAGTATTTT	CAISEGGQGDTQYF
TRBV29-1	.	TRBJ2-7	TRBD1	16	TGCAGCGTTGAAGATCTGAAGGACAGGGGGTCCTACGAGCAGTACTTC	CSVEDLKDRGSYEQYF
TRBV27	.	TRBJ1-1	.	16	TGTGCCAGCAGTTTAAAGGGGGGGCGAAGGGACACTGAAGCTTTCTTT	CASSLKGGRRDTEAFF
TRBV12-3/TRBV12-4	.	TRBJ1-1	.	14	TGTGCCAGCAGTTTAGCCAGGCTGAAGGGTGAAGCTTTCTTT	CASSLARLKGEAFF
TRBV11-2	.	TRBJ2-7	.	14	TGTGCCAGCAGCGAGCCGCGGGCAGCTTACGAGCAGTACTTC	CASSEPRAAYEQYF
TRBV10-1	many	TRBJ2-7	TRBD1	14	TGCGCCAGCAGTGCCGGGGACAGGGAGGGCGAGCAGTACTTC	CASSAGDREGEQYF
TRBV20-1	few	TRBJ2-1	.	15	TGCAGTGCTAGGGGAAGGCCCAAAGGAAGAAATGAGCAGTTCTTC	CSARGRPKGRNEQFF
TRBV6-1	.	TRBJ2-7	.	15	TGTGCCACCGCCCTCGGCTTGGGGAGGTCGGGCGAGCAGTACTTC	CATALGLGRSGEQYF